The entry below describes one T cell receptor beta chain. The data stem from a study of T cell changes during pregnancy in multiple sclerosis. TCRdb's table, derived via immunoSEQ multiplex PCR, lists solely in-frame clones and lacks some. The profile covers tens of thousands of clones, with roughly 89% appearing a single time and over 0.65% taken by the ten largest. V was shortened by 2 bases and J by 6 bases, with 16 bases between the two germline ends. The CDR3 consists of 15 residues. Germline loops: CDR1 SGHVS, CDR2 FQNEAQ. The chain links TRBV7-8 to TRBJ1-1; weak D call: TRBD1 (5 bases). This TCR was recovered from a female donor with multiple sclerosis, enrolled in a pregnancy study. This sample comprised peripheral blood, obtained in the second trimester of pregnancy. CDR3 coding DNA: TGTGCCAGCAGCTTATCCCGGAGGGGTTACGCTGAAGCTTTCTTT. Protein product: CASSLSRRGYAEAFF.